This TCR beta chain was found in a study of early T cells in non-severe SARS-CoV-2 infection. On the study more broadly: RNA in bulk from unsorted whole blood was sequenced, and chains were unpaired. Study observations and caveats: VDJdb matching skewed toward anti-spike CD8 responses, missing private and CD4 specificities.

This clonotype was counted ten times or more. The antigen is not known. Separate cDNA molecules each had unique molecular identifiers attached to them. TCRdb redid the calling of the 5' RACE reads with MiXCR, one entry per CDR3 protein. The sample lists more than 75,000 distinct CDR3 sequences; under 15% were seen once. Trimming cost V 0 bases and J 2 bases; bases outside gene matches: 10. The germline V gene has CDR1 DFQATT and CDR2 SNEGSKA (reference sequence). The CDR3 has 17 residues. The sequenced sample consisted of whole blood. The receptor was derived from an adult who was a healthcare worker with PCR-confirmed SARS-CoV-2 infection or an uninfected control (not recorded which). The genes are TRBV20-1 and TRBJ2-7, with TRBD1 matching over 10 bases. CDR3: CSAREGQGSPRPYEQYF. The DNA for the CDR3 is TGCAGTGCTAGAGAGGGACAGGGGTCCCCTAGACCCTACGAGCAGTACTTC.